This T cell receptor beta chain was captured by sequencing in a study of blood T cell repertoires in COVID-19. Study-wide context: The samples span acute and convalescent COVID-19 from the United States, Italy and Spain.

This clone was seen more than once but under ten times. Sequencing was performed with immunoSEQ multiplex PCR; in TCRdb, only in-frame clones are kept and a portion is missing. The sample has around 300,000 clones, approximately 88% seen once. Individuals aged roughly 18 to 95 years were recruited from roughly 22 US areas. Cohorts were determined from participant-reported clinical history. The sample taken for sequencing was PBMCs or T cells enriched from blood (not recorded which). The sequence derives from a man aged 30 to 39 who had recovered from COVID-19.

The CDR3 loop reads CASSPQGPNQPQHF. The CDR3 DNA follows: TGCGCCAGCAGCCCACAGGGACCCAATCAGCCCCAGCATTTT. The V and J genes are TRBV5-1 and TRBJ1-5; D is possibly TRBD1 (6 bases). CDR1 is SGHRS, CDR2 YFSETQ, per germline. CDR3 size: 14 residues. The ends were cut back, 4 bases at V and 3 bases at J, with 11 bases in the middle.